The 21 T cell receptor beta chains listed next were all sequenced from one sample in a study of blood T cells in healthy people across ages. Sample-barcoded 5' priming and a J-beta primer mix drove a second PCR of roughly 6 to 12 cycles. TCRdb independently ran MiXCR on the 5' RACE reads; one entry per CDR3 protein. The sample lists about 1.6 million distinct CDR3 sequences; roughly 32% were seen once. The sequenced material came from blood. Receptors were obtained from a woman in her 30s in good health.

The chain carries TRBV29-1 and TRBJ2-1, with 8 positions matching TRBD1. Germline V lookup: CDR1 SQVTM, CDR2 ANQGSEA. V shed 0 bases, J shed 3 bases, and the junction held 7 bases outside the gene matches. CDR3 length: 16 amino acids. CDR3 nucleotide sequence: TGCAGCGTTGAAGATGGACAGGGCTCGGTCTACAATGAGCAGTTCTTC. It codes for CSVEDGQGSVYNEQFF.

The gene calls are TRBV7-2 and TRBJ1-1; TRBD1 might be the D (6 bases). Trimming stripped 3 bases from V and 0 bases from J, with 8 bases between. The CDR3 loop spans 14 amino acids. Looked up from germline, CDR1 is SGHTA and CDR2 is FQGNSA. CDR3 nucleotide sequence: TGTGCCAGCAGCTTTTGGACAGTGAACACTGAAGCTTTCTTT. Protein sequence: CASSFWTVNTEAFF.

The V gene is TRBV18, the J gene TRBJ2-1, with 10 bases lining up with TRBD2. Trimming took 3 bases from V and 5 from J; bases not matched to a gene: 4. In germline, CDR1 is KGHSH, CDR2 LQKENI. The CDR3 is 15 residues long. The CDR3 DNA is TGTGCCAGCTCACCGGGACTAGCGAAAAACAATGAGCAGTTCTTC. It codes for CASSPGLAKNNEQFF.

The chain combines TRBV9 with TRBJ2-5, with a tentative D call TRBD2 (5 bases). Germline V gene data show CDR1 as SGDLS and CDR2 as YYNGEE. V was shortened by 4 bases and J by 0 bases, with 16 bases between the two germline ends. This CDR3 comprises 16 residues. The CDR3 sequence is CASSSGRAGNQETQYF. CDR3 in DNA: TGTGCCAGCAGCTCCGGGCGGGCGGGCAACCAAGAGACCCAGTACTTC.

This clonotype occurred a few times. The V gene is TRBV5-1, the J gene TRBJ2-3; 8 bases are a match to TRBD1. The CDR3 has 15 residues. The V gene end was trimmed by 1 base and the J gene end by 4 bases; junction bases not matched to a gene: 5. CDR1 is SGHRS and CDR2 is YFSETQ in the germline V gene. The CDR3, as DNA: TGCGCCAGCAGCTTGACAGGGGGTGAGGCAGATACGCAGTATTTT. Protein sequence: CASSLTGGEADTQYF.

This clonotype was counted between two and nine times. The chain carries TRBV11-2 and TRBJ2-7; unclear D gene. Trimming took 3 bases from V and 2 from J, leaving 8 bases between them. CDR3 size: 13 residues. Germline-derived CDR1 and CDR2 are SGHAT and FQNNGV. The CDR3 sequence is CASSFGFPYEQYF. CDR3 nucleotide sequence: TGTGCCAGCAGCTTCGGGTTCCCCTACGAGCAGTACTTC.

The rearrangement uses TRBV7-2 and TRBJ2-5, with 8 bases identical to TRBD2. Near its end, the DNA agrees better with TRBJ2-7, so the J call may be wrong. The CDR3 loop spans 16 amino acids. Per the germline V gene, CDR1 is SGHTA and CDR2 is FQGNSA. The CDR3 is CASSRGSLAAPYEQYF. The DNA of the CDR3 is TGTGCCAGCAGCCGCGGGTCACTAGCGGCACCCTACGAGCAGTACTTC.

This clonotype has a handful of counts. This chain's CDR3 is CSVLSGTGTYEQYF. The CDR3 DNA sequence: TGCAGCGTTCTCTCCGGGACAGGAACCTACGAGCAGTACTTC. This chain joins TRBV29-1 and TRBJ2-7; 8 bases agree with TRBD1. Germline values: CDR1 SQVTM, CDR2 ANQGSEA. V was clipped by 5 bases and J by 2 bases; unmatched bases: 8. This CDR3 contains 14 residues.

The rearrangement links TRBV6-5 to TRBJ1-4; 11 nucleotides line up with TRBD1. This CDR3 is 15 amino acids long. Trimming at V came to 5 bases and at J to 7 bases, leaving 6 bases not matched to a gene. CDR1 and CDR2 from the germline V gene are MNHEY and SVGAGI. The CDR3 DNA sequence: TGTGCCAGCAGTCCGCGGACAGGGGGCGGTGAAAAACTGTTTTTT. This translates into CASSPRTGGGEKLFF.

This clonotype was seen only a few times. Being one base from a much bigger clone, this may be a read error. V and J are TRBV27 and TRBJ2-7; tentative D call: TRBD2 (5 bases). This CDR3 is 14 amino acids long. Germline V CDR1 and CDR2: MNHEY, SMNVEV (reference sequence). V was cut by 5 bases and J by 7 bases, with 18 bases left in between. CDR3 region: CASSKGLGCLEQYF. The CDR3 bases are TGTGCCAGCAGTAAAGGACTGGGATGTTTGGAGCAGTACTTC.

This clonotype was counted a few times. V is TRBV3-1 and J is TRBJ2-1, with D possibly matching TRBD1 (5 bases). The CDR3 is 12 amino acids. Germline CDR1 LGHDT, CDR2 YNNKEL (reference sequence). The germline V and J ends were trimmed by 1 base and 10 bases, with 8 bases remaining between them. The DNA of the CDR3 is TGTGCCAGCAGCCAAGCAGGGTACGAGCAGTTCTTC. It specifies CASSQAGYEQFF.

The chain joins TRBV5-1 to TRBJ1-4; maybe TRBD1 (5 bases). Germline V lookup: CDR1 SGHRS, CDR2 YFSETQ. The V end was cut by 2 bases, the J end by 3 bases, with 11 bases between. The CDR3 contains 15 residues. The CDR3 DNA follows: TGCGCCAGCAGCTTCCAGGGTAGTCCTAATGAAAAACTGTTTTTT. Its translation: CASSFQGSPNEKLFF.

V usage is TRBV12-3 or TRBV12-4 and J usage is TRBJ2-1; 14 bases line up with TRBD2. The CDR3 runs to 17 residues. V was pared by 4 bases and J by 4 bases, with 6 bases of the junction left unmatched. The CDR3: CASSSRTSGGRYNEQFF. The DNA of the CDR3 is TGTGCCAGCAGTTCGCGGACTAGCGGGGGGAGGTACAATGAGCAGTTCTTC.

This clonotype was observed many times. The chain joins TRBV9 to TRBJ2-6, with D possibly TRBD2 on 5 matching bases. Germline assignment: CDR1 SGDLS and CDR2 YYNGEE. V shed 0 bases and J shed 2 bases, with 18 bases lying between them. The CDR3 is made up of 19 amino acids. Here the CDR3 reads CASSVAGRLSLAGANVLTF. As DNA, the CDR3 is TGTGCCAGCAGCGTAGCTGGGAGACTATCCCTCGCTGGGGCCAACGTCCTGACTTTC.

This clonotype was recorded a few times. The rearrangement uses TRBV13 and TRBJ2-4; 7 bases fit TRBD1. Near its end, the DNA agrees better with TRBJ2-7, so the J call may be wrong. From germline, CDR1 is PRHDT and CDR2 FYEKMQ (reference sequence). The CDR3 contains 14 residues. The CDR3 loop is CASSGQAAIYEQYF. Written as DNA, the CDR3 is TGTGCCAGCAGCGGACAGGCCGCAATATACGAGCAGTACTTC.

The chain has TRBV11-2 and TRBJ1-4; D ambiguous. Germline lookup yields CDR1 SGHAT and CDR2 FQNNGV. V was pared by 3 bases and J by 3 bases, with 11 bases between. The CDR3 extends over 15 amino acids. The CDR3 DNA reads as TGTGCCAGCAGCTTTCAAGGGTCGGCTAATGAAAAACTGTTTTTT. Its protein is CASSFQGSANEKLFF.

The gene calls are TRBV2 and TRBJ2-1; 8 nucleotides line up with TRBD2. Germline V gene data show CDR1 as SNHLY and CDR2 as FYNNEI. Trimming cost V 1 base and J 12 bases; bases outside gene matches: 8. CDR3 size: 14 residues. CDR3 loop: CASSEGREEGGQFF. The CDR3 DNA reads TGTGCCAGCAGTGAAGGGCGGGAGGAGGGAGGGCAGTTCTTC.

The genes are TRBV28 and TRBJ2-1; 12 bases line up with TRBD2. Looked up from germline, CDR1 is MDHEN and CDR2 is SYDVKM. CDR3 length equals 15 residues. V dropped 2 bases and J dropped 6; count of bases not matched to a gene: 2. CDR3 loop: CASSLLAGGVNEQFF. CDR3 bases: TGTGCCAGCAGTTTACTAGCGGGAGGGGTCAATGAGCAGTTCTTC.

V usage is TRBV4-1 and J usage is TRBJ2-5; 10 nucleotides align to TRBD2. The CDR3 spans 15 residues. Germline-derived CDR1 and CDR2 are MGHRA and YSYEKL. V gave up 0 bases and J gave up 4 bases; unmatched junction bases: 2. The CDR3 loop reads CASSQELAGRETQYF. CDR3 DNA sequence: TGCGCCAGCAGCCAAGAACTAGCGGGGAGAGAGACCCAGTACTTC.

The chain links TRBV2 to TRBJ2-3; no clear D gene. V was clipped by 2 bases and J by 0 bases, with 12 bases between them. Germline values: CDR1 SNHLY, CDR2 FYNNEI. The CDR3 runs to 16 residues. The CDR3 DNA sequence: TGTGCCAGCAGTGAAAGGGCTGGATCTAGCACAGATACGCAGTATTTT. This sequence encodes CASSERAGSSTDTQYF.

For this clonotype: The junction does not match germline at one end; this may be a read error. This rearrangement joins TRBV20-1 to TRBJ2-7, with 9 bases matching TRBD1. Germline assignment: CDR1 DFQATT and CDR2 SNEGSKA (reference sequence). This CDR3 comprises 14 residues. CDR3 sequence reads: CSANTGGISYERYF. In DNA form, the CDR3 reads TGCAGTGCTAACACAGGGGGCATCTCCTACGAGCGGTACTTC.